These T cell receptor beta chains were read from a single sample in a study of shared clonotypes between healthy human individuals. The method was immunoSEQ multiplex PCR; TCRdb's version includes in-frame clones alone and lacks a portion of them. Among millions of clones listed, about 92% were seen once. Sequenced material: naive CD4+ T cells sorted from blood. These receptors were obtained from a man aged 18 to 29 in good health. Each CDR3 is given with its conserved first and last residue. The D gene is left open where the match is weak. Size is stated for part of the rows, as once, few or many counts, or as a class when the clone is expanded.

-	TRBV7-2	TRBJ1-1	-	TGTGCCAGCAGCCCGAGATTGAACACTGAAGCTTTCTTT	CASSPRLNTEAFF
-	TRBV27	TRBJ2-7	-	TGTGCCAGCGGTCTCAGGCTCTCCGACGAGCAGTACTTC	CASGLRLSDEQYF
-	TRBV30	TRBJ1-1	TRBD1	TGTGCCTGGTCAACAGGGGGGACTGAAGCTTTCTTT	CAWSTGGTEAFF
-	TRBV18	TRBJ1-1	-	TGTGCCAGCTCACCAAAAGATAAGAACACTGAAGCTTTCTTT	CASSPKDKNTEAFF
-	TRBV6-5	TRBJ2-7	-	TGTGCCAGCAGGGGTCCGGGACAACACTACGAGCAGTACTTC	CASRGPGQHYEQYF
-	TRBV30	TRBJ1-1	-	TGTGCCTGGAGTGGGGGCCTCTTGGCCGGCACTGAAGCTTTCTTT	CAWSGGLLAGTEAFF
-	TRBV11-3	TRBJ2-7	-	TGTGCCAGCAGCTTATCGCCCAGTAAGGGGCCTGGCGAGCAGTACTTC	CASSLSPSKGPGEQYF
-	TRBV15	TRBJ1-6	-	TGTGCCACCGGATTGGGCGCAGGGAATTCACCCCTCCACTTT	CATGLGAGNSPLHF
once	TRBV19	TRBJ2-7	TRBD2	TGTGCCAGTAGTATAGATCTGGGGACTAGCGGCTACGAGCAGTACTTC	CASSIDLGTSGYEQYF
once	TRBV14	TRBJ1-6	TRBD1	TGTGCCAGCAGCCAAGCTCCGGGACAGAGCTCCTATAATTCACCCCTCCACTTT	CASSQAPGQSSYNSPLHF
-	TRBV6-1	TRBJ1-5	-	TGTGCCAGCAGGGTAGATAGCAATCAGCCCCAGCATTTT	CASRVDSNQPQHF
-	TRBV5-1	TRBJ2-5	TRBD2	TGCGCCAGCACCCCGGGAGGGCAACAAGAGACCCAGTACTTC	CASTPGGQQETQYF
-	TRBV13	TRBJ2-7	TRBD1	TGTGCCAGCAGCTTAAGACAGGGGCAGCACGAGCAGTACTTC	CASSLRQGQHEQYF
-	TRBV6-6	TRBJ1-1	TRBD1	TGTGCCAGCAGTCCGAAGGGACAGACAATGAACACTGAAGCTTTCTTT	CASSPKGQTMNTEAFF
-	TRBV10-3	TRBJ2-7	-	TGTGCCATCAGTGGAGGAACCTACGAGCAGTACTTC	CAISGGTYEQYF
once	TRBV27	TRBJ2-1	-	TGTGCCAGCGCCCCAGGATCGGATAGGCAGTTCTTC	CASAPGSDRQFF
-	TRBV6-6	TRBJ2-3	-	TGTGCCAGCACGCGCAGCTACACAGATACGCAGTATTTT	CASTRSYTDTQYF
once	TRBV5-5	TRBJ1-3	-	TGTGCCAGCAGCTTGGCTACGTATCCGGGGCGGACCTATCAGGACACCATATATTTT	CASSLATYPGRTYQDTIYF
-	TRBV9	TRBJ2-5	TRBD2	TGTGCCAGCAGCGGAGGACTAGCGGGGGGGCAAGAGACCCAGTACTTC	CASSGGLAGGQETQYF
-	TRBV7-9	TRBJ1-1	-	TGTGCCAGCAGCTCTAGACGGGGAATGAACACTGAAGCTTTCTTT	CASSSRRGMNTEAFF
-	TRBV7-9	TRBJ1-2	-	TGTGCCAGCAGCTTTCTGGCGAGGGCCGACTATGGCTACACCTTC	CASSFLARADYGYTF
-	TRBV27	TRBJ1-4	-	TGTGCCAGCAGTTTTCTCAGTCTGAATGAAAAACTGTTTTTT	CASSFLSLNEKLFF
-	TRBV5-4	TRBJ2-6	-	TGTGCCAGCAGCTTGGCGGGGGCAGGGGGACCTGGGGCCAACGTCCTGACTTTC	CASSLAGAGGPGANVLTF
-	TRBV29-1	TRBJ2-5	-	TGCAGCGTTCTTTGGGACTCCAGGGGAGAGACCCAGTACTTC	CSVLWDSRGETQYF
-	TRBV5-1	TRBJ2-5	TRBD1	TGCGCCAGCAGCTTGGCGGGACAGGGTCCTGAGACCCAGTACTTC	CASSLAGQGPETQYF
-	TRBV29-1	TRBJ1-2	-	TGCAGCGTCGGAGGGCATGGCTACACCTTC	CSVGGHGYTF
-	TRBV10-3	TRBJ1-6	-	TGTGCCCATGGGGAGGGCGGGTCACCCCTCCACTTT	CAHGEGGSPLHF
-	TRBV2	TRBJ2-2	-	TGTGCCAGCAAGACAGAGAGTACCGGGGAGCTGTTTTTT	CASKTESTGELFF